This T cell receptor beta chain stems from a study of PD-1 blockade in mismatch repair-deficient tumors. Study background: Enrolled about 2013-2017, patients had progressing, pretreated mismatch repair-deficient cancers of 12 types.

Broader study findings: After pembrolizumab, tumor-resident clones rose rapidly, then generally contracted before radiologic responses.

Note on this clone: What it recognizes is unknown.

Assay used: immunoSEQ multiplex PCR; TCRdb lists only in-frame clones, some missing. This sample has some 16,000 clones, with 84% found just once. Time point reported: roughly 9-day in vitro stimulation with candidate neoantigen peptide 5. Clone fold changes were calculated against an identical culture without peptide. The sequence derives from an adult with mismatch repair-deficient cancer. The sequences come from cells cultured in vitro, collected from a patient treated with pembrolizumab.

The CDR3, as DNA: TGTGCCAGTAGCCTTAGCGGGACTGCCCAGGAGACCCAGTACTTC. Translation: CASSLSGTAQETQYF. The chain is built from TRBV19 and TRBJ2-5; 8 bases align to TRBD2. The CDR3 is 15 amino acids. Germline V gives CDR1 LNHDA, CDR2 SQIVND (reference sequence). The ends lost 6 bases at V and 5 bases at J; junction bases unmatched: 11.